Listed below are T cell receptor beta chains from one sample, sequenced in a study of T cells in tumors after PD-1 blockade. The table came from immunoSEQ multiplex PCR; TCRdb's copy has only in-frame clones and leaves some out. The repertoire holds approximately 60,000 clones, with 74% as singletons. The starting material was PBMCs, obtained after anti-PD-1 treatment. The receptor set was obtained from a human donor with basal cell carcinoma. The CDR3 runs from the conserved cysteine through the conserved F or W. The D gene is left open where the match is weak.

d_call	j_call	v_call	cdr3_aa
TRBD1	TRBJ2-1	TRBV7-8	CASSRDRWIDEQFF
NA	TRBJ1-2	TRBV5-4	CASSLAHGSLNGYTF
NA	TRBJ1-4	TRBV19	CASSPGRTANEKLFF
TRBD2	TRBJ2-3	TRBV3-1/TRBV3-2	CASSPRLAGAKDTQYF
NA	TRBJ2-7	TRBV6-6	CASSYFRGPYEQYF
NA	TRBJ2-7	TRBV12-2	CASRPLKLLYEQYF
NA	TRBJ1-5	TRBV5-1	CASSLDGSNQPQHF
NA	TRBJ1-5	TRBV5-6	CASSPGAYSNQPQHF
NA	TRBJ1-6	TRBV14	CASSQDTTYSPLHF
NA	TRBJ1-6	TRBV5-1	CASSGGGGSYNSPLHF
NA	TRBJ1-1	TRBV20-1	CSATVIEAFF
NA	TRBJ1-3	TRBV4-2	CASSQAKAGNTIYF
NA	TRBJ1-2	TRBV5-1	CASSFDINYGYTF
NA	TRBJ1-1	TRBV3-1/TRBV3-2	CASSQGTEAFF
TRBD1	TRBJ1-3	TRBV18	CASSSDRASGNTIYF
TRBD1	TRBJ1-6	TRBV27	CASSFRDRGAGWDNSPLHF
TRBD2	TRBJ2-3	TRBV4-2	CASSQDRGGGADTQYF
NA	TRBJ1-1	TRBV10-2	CASSGVGSANTEAFF
TRBD2	TRBJ2-3	TRBV20-1	CSASRLAGSTDTQYF
TRBD1	TRBJ2-3	TRBV7-2	CASSLQGALRTDTQYF
TRBD1	TRBJ2-3	TRBV24-1	CATSEPGTGTDTQYF
NA	TRBJ2-3	TRBV2	CASRSTGTGFTAIDTQYF
NA	TRBJ1-6	TRBV5-1	CASSLEGGSPLHF
NA	TRBJ2-1	TRBV25-1	CASTQGYNEQFF
TRBD1	TRBJ2-7	TRBV6-5	CASRGDRGSYEQYF
NA	TRBJ1-1	TRBV2	CASTSTWNTEAFF
NA	TRBJ2-3	TRBV5-1	CASSQQGAGGTDTQYF
NA	TRBJ2-7	TRBV28	CASSPYRGYEQYF
NA	TRBJ1-3	TRBV7-9	CASSLDENTIYF
NA	TRBJ2-7	TRBV19	CASSIDGSGLYEQYF
NA	TRBJ2-3	TRBV6-4	CASSRDQGDTQYF
NA	TRBJ2-7	TRBV7-8	CASSLESYEQYF
TRBD2	TRBJ2-5	TRBV4-1	CASSQGVRGDPTQETQYF
TRBD1	TRBJ1-6	TRBV5-4	CASSPGGSYNSPLHF
NA	TRBJ2-1	TRBV6-5	CASSYGGYNEQFF
NA	TRBJ1-2	TRBV6-5	CSSSLGGIPYGYTF
NA	TRBJ1-4	TRBV30	CAWNDPGTGGEKLFF
NA	TRBJ1-3	TRBV10-3	CAISESGGTGNTIYF
NA	TRBJ2-3	TRBV6-2/TRBV6-3	CASSYTPLDAQYF
NA	TRBJ2-3	TRBV3-1/TRBV3-2	CASSQVGGLTDTQYF
TRBD1	TRBJ1-1	TRBV30	CAWRGYRDSTFWNTEAFF
TRBD2	TRBJ2-1	TRBV5-1	CASSPGGGTYNEQFF
NA	TRBJ2-3	TRBV15	CASKAGHSTDTQYF
NA	TRBJ1-5	TRBV12-3/TRBV12-4	CASSSLGQPQHF
NA	TRBJ2-5	TRBV19	CASTDTPGSQETQYF